Each of the 16 T cell receptor beta chains below was sequenced from the same sample in a study of T-cell memory formation after mild COVID-19. From the 5' RACE reads, TCRdb called clonotypes with MiXCR, one entry per CDR3 protein. The sample gives about 190,000 distinct CDR3 sequences, 15% to 20% of which show up once; about 2.4% is in the top ten. Sequencing was performed on PBMCs or a T cell subset sorted from them (not recorded which). Source of these receptors: an adult woman who had mild COVID-19 (a few samples of this study predate the infection). Cell type and time point are not known.

This clonotype showed up just a few times. The chain links TRBV16 to TRBJ2-7, with D unclear. The CDR3 consists of 13 residues. Germline-derived CDR1 and CDR2 are KGHSY and FQNENV. V lost 1 base and J 7 bases, leaving 11 bases between the germline ends. The CDR3 sequence: CASSQFRVDEQYF. The CDR3 DNA reads as TGTGCCAGCAGCCAATTCCGGGTAGATGAGCAGTACTTC.

The chain combines TRBV7-2 with TRBJ2-5, with TRBD1 matching over 7 bases. With V trimmed by 1 base and J by 3 bases, 5 bases remained unmatched. The CDR3 totals 15 residues. In germline, CDR1 is SGHTA, CDR2 FQGNSA. The CDR3 coding sequence is TGTGCCAGCAGCTTAGTTGGGACAGAAAAAGAGACCCAGTACTTC. Protein product: CASSLVGTEKETQYF.

The chain links TRBV10-3 to TRBJ2-7, with D maybe TRBD1 (6 bases). V was pared by 6 bases and J by 1 base, with 13 bases between. Germline CDR1 and CDR2: ENHRY and SYGVKD. CDR3 length: 14 residues. Here the CDR3 reads CAIRAGDRSYEQYF. For the CDR3, the DNA is TGTGCCATCAGGGCTGGAGACAGGTCCTACGAGCAGTACTTC.

In this sample, this clonotype turned up a few times. The chain is built from TRBV24-1 and TRBJ2-2, with 10 bases lining up with TRBD1. Germline V lookup: CDR1 KGHDR, CDR2 SFDVKD. Unmatched junction bases numbered 10, after V lost 4 bases and J lost 0 bases. The CDR3 has 19 residues. This CDR3 reads CATSDPPGQGPSNTGELFF. The CDR3 DNA follows: TGTGCCACCAGTGACCCCCCGGGACAGGGGCCCTCGAACACCGGGGAGCTGTTTTTT.

The sample holds a few counts of this clonotype. This sequence joins TRBV29-1 and TRBJ1-2; D might be TRBD1 (5 bases). Per germline, CDR1 SQVTM and CDR2 ANQGSEA. There are 12 residues in the CDR3. V lost 4 bases to trimming and J lost 4 bases, with 10 bases between them. CDR3 DNA: TGCAGCGTTGCGACAGTAAGCTATGGCTACACCTTC. It yields the protein CSVATVSYGYTF.

The chain recombines TRBV12-3 or TRBV12-4 with TRBJ2-5, with D tentatively TRBD2 (5 bases). Trimming pared 1 base from V and 5 bases from J, leaving 14 bases between. The CDR3 runs 15 residues. CDR3 loop: CASSLDGTTGETQYF. DNA of the CDR3: TGTGCCAGCAGTTTAGACGGCACTACGGGGGAGACCCAGTACTTC.

This clonotype was counted only a few times. The junction does not match germline at one end; this may be a read error. CDR3 region: CASSLGVAGPTDTQYF. In DNA form, the CDR3 reads TGTGCTAGCAGCTTAGGGGTAGCGGGCCCGACAGATACGCAGTATTTT. This chain joins TRBV7-7 and TRBJ2-3, with 7 positions matching TRBD2. In germline, CDR1 is SSHAT, CDR2 FNYEAQ (reference sequence). The CDR3 is 16 residues long.

This clonotype turned up a few times. The rearrangement uses TRBV2 and TRBJ2-1; tentatively, D is TRBD1 (5 bases). The CDR3 contains 14 residues. V was clipped by 1 base and J by 4 bases, with 8 bases between them. Germline V gene data show CDR1 as SNHLY and CDR2 as FYNNEI. The DNA for the CDR3 is TGTGCCAGCAGTGAAGGACAGCGATACAATGAGCAGTTCTTC. As protein: CASSEGQRYNEQFF.

The chain combines TRBV7-2 with TRBJ2-5, with D unclear. CDR1 SGHTA and CDR2 FQGNSA come from the germline V gene. V was shortened by 5 bases and J by 4 bases, with 11 bases between the two germline ends. The CDR3 sequence is 13 residues long. CDR3 region: CASSQTQPETQYF. In DNA, the CDR3 is TGTGCCAGCAGCCAAACTCAGCCAGAGACCCAGTACTTC. Full variable domain (rest looked up from reference TRBV7-2 and TRBJ2-5): GAGVSQSPSNKVTEKGKDVELRCDPISGHTALYWYRQSLGQGLEFLIYFQGNSAPDKSGLPSDRFSAERTGGSVSTLTIQRTQQEDSAVYLCASSQTQPETQYFGPGTRLLVL.

This clonotype was counted many times. J is TRBJ2-5 and V is TRBV12-3 or TRBV12-4; 10 nucleotides match TRBD2. The CDR3 extends over 17 amino acids. The V gene end was trimmed by 0 bases and the J gene end by 3 bases; junction bases not matched to a gene: 7. CDR3: CASSLAPGLAGEETQYF. In nucleotides, the CDR3 is TGTGCCAGCAGTTTAGCCCCGGGCCTAGCGGGAGAAGAGACCCAGTACTTC.

This clonotype was detected many times. The chain carries TRBV12-3 or TRBV12-4 and TRBJ2-1, with a possible D match to TRBD2 (5 bases). With 4 bases removed from V and 12 bases from J, the gap between germline ends came to 13 bases. The CDR3 is 12 amino acids. The CDR3 bases are TGTGCCAGCAGTTCTCTAGCTATAGGGCAGTTCTTC. This translates into CASSSLAIGQFF.

This clonotype has just a few counts. This rearrangement joins TRBV23-1 to TRBJ2-7; no clear D. TRBV23-1 is labeled an ORF, and its function is uncertain. V was clipped by 3 bases and J by 4 bases, with 16 bases between them. This CDR3 has 15 amino acids. CDR3 bases: TGCGCCAGCAGTCACGCCCCGGGTACTGGGTACGAGCAGTACTTC. Residues: CASSHAPGTGYEQYF.

The chain joins TRBV12-3 or TRBV12-4 to TRBJ1-6; D gene uncertain. This CDR3 region has 16 residues. V lost 3 bases and J lost 0, with 9 bases in between. CDR3 in DNA: TGTGCCAGCAGTTTTATCGGGAGCTCCTATAATTCACCCCTCCACTTT. It encodes CASSFIGSSYNSPLHF.

This clonotype has a handful of counts. The gene calls are TRBV12-3 or TRBV12-4 and TRBJ2-1; 9 nucleotides agree with TRBD2. CDR3 length equals 17 residues. V shed 3 bases and J 4 bases; nucleotides not matched to a gene: 10. The CDR3 loop reads CASSFSTKTSGYNEQFF. CDR3 in DNA: TGTGCCAGCAGTTTTTCCACCAAGACTAGCGGTTACAATGAGCAGTTCTTC.

The chain links TRBV5-5 to TRBJ1-1; no reliable D call. This CDR3 has 14 residues. Germline CDR1 and CDR2: SGHKS and YYEKEE (reference sequence). The V gene lost 4 bases and the J gene lost 0 bases, with 10 bases spanning the gap. The CDR3 DNA follows: TGTGCCAGCAGCACCAGGACGGTGAACACTGAAGCTTTCTTT. The encoded protein is CASSTRTVNTEAFF.

The table lists this clonotype with many counts. V is TRBV5-1 and J is TRBJ2-1; TRBD1 matches at 7 bases. After removal of 4 bases from V and 7 bases from J, the junction contained 2 bases not matched to a gene. The CDR3 sequence is 12 residues long. Germline lookup yields CDR1 SGHRS and CDR2 YFSETQ. The CDR3 DNA is TGCGCCAGCAGCGCACAGGGGAATGAGCAGTTCTTC. This gives the protein CASSAQGNEQFF.